The following is a T cell receptor beta chain sequence with its context. Source study methods: Nucleated cell counts were estimated from reference gene primer amplification. Data came from immunoSEQ multiplex PCR; TCRdb stores just in-frame clones and leaves some out. That table is the source of V, J and clone size, and D and trimming were worked out from the DNA. This table holds roughly 230,000 clones, roughly 80% found once. Trimming removed 5 bases at V and 0 bases at J, with 8 bases between. There are 13 residues in the CDR3. Germline CDR1 is SGHDT and CDR2 is YYEEEE. These data belong to a study of blood T cell repertoires in COVID-19. For the study at large: Italy, Spain and the United States were the sources of the convalescent and acute COVID-19 samples. Sample material is recorded as cDNA or gDNA derived from T cells, B-cell-depleted T cells, or PBMCs.

The source is a man aged 50 or older with active or convalescent COVID-19. J is TRBJ1-1 and V is TRBV5-6, with D hard to call. Sequenced sample: peripheral blood. The CDR3: CASSRRVNTEAFF. CDR3 DNA: TGTGCCAGCAGTCGCCGGGTGAACACTGAAGCTTTCTTT.